A selection of T cell receptor beta chains follows, all from one sample in a study of spatial heterogeneity in lung cancer. MiXCR, run by TCRdb on the 5' RACE reads, gives a single entry per CDR3 protein. Counted here are about 22,000 distinct CDR3 sequences, under 3.5% occurring once; the ten biggest clones make up under 8%. The material was lung tumor tissue, obtained at surgery. Source of these receptors: a male donor with early-stage non-small cell lung cancer. Each CDR3 is given with its conserved first and last residue. Fields, in order: V gene, J gene, D gene, clone size, CDR3 DNA, CDR3 protein. A D gene is named only where the DNA matches it firmly. Only some rows state a clone size, as once, few, many or a class for expanded clones.

V: TRBV29-1
J: TRBJ1-2
D: NA
size: many
DNA: TGCAGCGCCAGGCTGTCAGATAACTATGGCTACACCTTC
CDR3: CSARLSDNYGYTF

V: TRBV6-5
J: TRBJ2-2
D: NA
size: few
DNA: TGTGCCAGCAGTCTCCCGGACAGCACCGGGGAGCTGTTTTTT
CDR3: CASSLPDSTGELFF

V: TRBV5-1
J: TRBJ2-6
D: NA
size: many
DNA: TGCGCCAGCAGCTTGGAAGCTGGGGCCAACGTCCTGACTTTC
CDR3: CASSLEAGANVLTF

V: TRBV10-2
J: TRBJ1-5
D: NA
size: many
DNA: TGCGCCAGCAATCGACAGTTCAATCAGCCCCAGCATTTT
CDR3: CASNRQFNQPQHF

V: TRBV20-1
J: TRBJ1-5
D: TRBD1
size: many
DNA: TGCAGTGCTAGGGGGACAGGGGGCGCGCAGCCCCAGCATTTT
CDR3: CSARGTGGAQPQHF

V: TRBV3-1
J: TRBJ1-3
D: NA
size: many
DNA: TGTGCCAGCAGCCAAATCGGGGGCTCTGGAAACACCATATATTTT
CDR3: CASSQIGGSGNTIYF

V: TRBV20-1
J: TRBJ2-1
D: TRBD2
size: many
DNA: TGCAGTGCTAGAGCCCCGGGGGTAGCGGGATACCGCTCCTACAATGAGCAGTTCTTC
CDR3: CSARAPGVAGYRSYNEQFF

V: TRBV24-1
J: TRBJ2-1
D: NA
size: many
DNA: TGTGCCACCAGTGACCACGGGAGCTTCTACAATGAGCAGTTCTTC
CDR3: CATSDHGSFYNEQFF

V: TRBV6-4
J: TRBJ2-1
D: TRBD2
size: many
DNA: TGTGCCAGCAGTCAATGGCGGGAGGGCCCCAATGAGCAGTTCTTC
CDR3: CASSQWREGPNEQFF

V: TRBV7-9
J: TRBJ2-5
D: TRBD2
size: many
DNA: TGTGCCAGCAGCTCAGGACTAGCGGGAGTTACGGAGACCCAGTACTTC
CDR3: CASSSGLAGVTETQYF

V: TRBV20-1
J: TRBJ2-5
D: TRBD2
size: many
DNA: TGCAGTGCTAGTTGGTCTCGGGGGGACGAGACCCAGTACTTC
CDR3: CSASWSRGDETQYF

V: TRBV12-3/TRBV12-4
J: TRBJ2-1
D: TRBD2
size: many
DNA: TGTGCCAGCAGTCCCCGGGGGGGGAGTGGTTCCTACAATGAGCAGTTCTTC
CDR3: CASSPRGGSGSYNEQFF

V: TRBV24-1
J: TRBJ2-1
D: NA
size: many
DNA: TGTGCCACCAGTGACAGCCCCGGGACAGCCGGGAGCAATGAGCAGTTCTTC
CDR3: CATSDSPGTAGSNEQFF

V: TRBV7-3
J: TRBJ2-1
D: TRBD2
size: many
DNA: TGTGCCAGCAGCATGACTAGCGGGAGATACAATGAGCAGTTCTTC
CDR3: CASSMTSGRYNEQFF

V: TRBV12-3/TRBV12-4
J: TRBJ2-1
D: TRBD2
size: many
DNA: TGTGCCAGCAGCATACTAGCGGGAGCTGGCGATGAGCAGTTCTTC
CDR3: CASSILAGAGDEQFF

V: TRBV10-2
J: TRBJ1-5
D: NA
size: many
DNA: TGCGCCAGCAGTGAGAAGGGTAGCAATCAGCCCCAGCATTTT
CDR3: CASSEKGSNQPQHF

V: TRBV4-1
J: TRBJ2-1
D: TRBD2
size: many
DNA: TGCGCCAGCAGCCAAGATACTAGCGGAGGCCCAAGCTCCTACAATGAGCAGTTCTTC
CDR3: CASSQDTSGGPSSYNEQFF

V: TRBV30
J: TRBJ1-3
D: TRBD1
size: many
DNA: TGTGCCTGGAGTCTACAGGGGACGAGCTCTGGAAACACCATATATTTT
CDR3: CAWSLQGTSSGNTIYF

V: TRBV7-2
J: TRBJ1-5
D: NA
size: many
DNA: TGTGCCAGCAGCTTGACAGTGGATAGCAATCAGCCCCAGCATTTT
CDR3: CASSLTVDSNQPQHF

V: TRBV10-3
J: TRBJ2-5
D: TRBD1
size: many
DNA: TGTGCCACCAAGCGGACAGGGGGCCCCGAGGAGACCCAGTACTTC
CDR3: CATKRTGGPEETQYF

V: TRBV10-3
J: TRBJ1-2
D: NA
size: many
DNA: TGTGCCATCAGTGAGTTAGATGGGCAGTTCGGCTACACCTTC
CDR3: CAISELDGQFGYTF

V: TRBV7-9
J: TRBJ1-2
D: NA
size: many
DNA: TGTGCCAGCACCCAATCGACAGGTTCTAACTATGGCTACACCTTC
CDR3: CASTQSTGSNYGYTF

V: TRBV5-5
J: TRBJ2-7
D: TRBD1
size: medium-sized
DNA: TGTGCCAGCAGCCTACCGGGACAGGGACTCGACGAGCAGTACTTC
CDR3: CASSLPGQGLDEQYF

V: TRBV28
J: TRBJ1-5
D: TRBD1
size: many
DNA: TGTGCCAGCAGTACGGACAGGGTTGGTCAGCAGCCCCAGCATTTT
CDR3: CASSTDRVGQQPQHF

V: TRBV20-1
J: TRBJ2-1
D: TRBD2
size: many
DNA: TGCAGTGCTAGAGTGGGTAGCGGGAGCTACAATGAGCAGTTCTTC
CDR3: CSARVGSGSYNEQFF

V: TRBV6-2/TRBV6-3
J: TRBJ2-7
D: NA
size: many
DNA: TGTGCCAGCCGGTGGGCAGGGACCTACGAGCAGTACTTC
CDR3: CASRWAGTYEQYF

V: TRBV12-3/TRBV12-4
J: TRBJ2-1
D: NA
size: many
DNA: TGTGCCAGCAGTTTAGCGGGTTCTCCCTGGGATGAGCAGTTCTTC
CDR3: CASSLAGSPWDEQFF

V: TRBV6-4
J: TRBJ2-2
D: NA
size: many
DNA: TGTGCCAGCAGTGAGACTCGGAACACCGGGGAGCTGTTTTTT
CDR3: CASSETRNTGELFF

V: TRBV10-2
J: TRBJ1-2
D: NA
size: many
DNA: TGCGCCAGCAGCTTGGACAGAAACTATGGCTACACCTTC
CDR3: CASSLDRNYGYTF

V: TRBV5-1
J: TRBJ2-1
D: NA
size: many
DNA: TGCGCCAGCAGCTCTGACGGCCAGAGGGCAGTTGAGCAGTTCTTC
CDR3: CASSSDGQRAVEQFF

V: TRBV11-2
J: TRBJ2-2
D: TRBD1
size: many
DNA: TGTGCCAGCAGCATAGGACAGGGGAACACCGGGGAGCTGTTTTTT
CDR3: CASSIGQGNTGELFF

V: TRBV20-1
J: TRBJ2-7
D: NA
size: many
DNA: TGCAGTGCTACCGATTGGCCTGAGAGCGAGCAGTACTTC
CDR3: CSATDWPESEQYF

V: TRBV4-1
J: TRBJ2-5
D: TRBD1
size: many
DNA: TGCGCCAGCAGCCAGGCGGACAGGGTCCAAGAGACCCAGTACTTC
CDR3: CASSQADRVQETQYF

V: TRBV9
J: TRBJ1-2
D: NA
size: many
DNA: TGTGCCAGCAGCCCAGGGGAGGGCTATGGCTACACCTTC
CDR3: CASSPGEGYGYTF

V: TRBV5-6
J: TRBJ1-6
D: NA
size: many
DNA: TGTGCCAGCAGCTTGGGACAAGGGAACTCACCCCTCCACTTT
CDR3: CASSLGQGNSPLHF

V: TRBV2
J: TRBJ1-1
D: NA
size: many
DNA: TGTGCCAGCAGGAGCCCCCAGGGCGCGGTCACTGAAGCTTTCTTT
CDR3: CASRSPQGAVTEAFF

V: TRBV27
J: TRBJ2-1
D: TRBD1
size: many
DNA: TGTGCCAGCAGTTTATGGTCAGGGGGCACGGGGTCCTACAATGAGCAGTTCTTC
CDR3: CASSLWSGGTGSYNEQFF

V: TRBV20-1
J: TRBJ2-3
D: NA
size: many
DNA: TGCAGTGCTAGAGATACGGCATCAGATACGCAGTATTTT
CDR3: CSARDTASDTQYF

V: TRBV20-1
J: TRBJ2-7
D: TRBD2
size: NA
DNA: TGCAGTGCTAGAGATGTGAGTGGGAGGGAGCCGTCTTTC
CDR3: CSARDVSGREPSF

V: TRBV12-5
J: TRBJ2-3
D: NA
size: many
DNA: TGTGCTAGTGGTAGGGGCTCTCTAGGGGTCACAGATACGCAGTATTTT
CDR3: CASGRGSLGVTDTQYF

V: TRBV5-5
J: TRBJ2-2
D: TRBD2
size: many
DNA: TGTGCCAGCAGCTCAAGGACTAGCGGGAGGACCGGGGAGCTGTTTTTT
CDR3: CASSSRTSGRTGELFF

V: TRBV6-2/TRBV6-3
J: TRBJ1-3
D: TRBD1
size: many
DNA: TGTGCCAGCAGCCCCGCGGGACAGTACCTTGGAAACACCATATATTTT
CDR3: CASSPAGQYLGNTIYF